The T cell receptor (beta chain) under discussion was sequenced for a study of shared clonotypes between healthy human individuals. This CDR3 is 14 amino acids long. V lost 2 bases, J lost 6 bases, and 3 bases stayed unmatched. CDR1 is LNHDA, CDR2 SQIVND, per germline (reference sequence). Profiling relied on immunoSEQ multiplex PCR, and the TCRdb table lists in-frame clones only, not all of them. The data show millions of clones, roughly 96% seen once. The genes are TRBV19 and TRBJ2-7; TRBD1 matches at 11 bases. Sequencing was carried out using naive CD4+ T cells sorted from blood. Subset described: CD45RA+ positively selected. This clonotype was sampled from a man in his late teens or twenties in good health. The CDR3 DNA reads as TGTGCCAGTAGTATATTGGGGACAGGGGGCGAGCAGTACTTC. This encodes CASSILGTGGEQYF.